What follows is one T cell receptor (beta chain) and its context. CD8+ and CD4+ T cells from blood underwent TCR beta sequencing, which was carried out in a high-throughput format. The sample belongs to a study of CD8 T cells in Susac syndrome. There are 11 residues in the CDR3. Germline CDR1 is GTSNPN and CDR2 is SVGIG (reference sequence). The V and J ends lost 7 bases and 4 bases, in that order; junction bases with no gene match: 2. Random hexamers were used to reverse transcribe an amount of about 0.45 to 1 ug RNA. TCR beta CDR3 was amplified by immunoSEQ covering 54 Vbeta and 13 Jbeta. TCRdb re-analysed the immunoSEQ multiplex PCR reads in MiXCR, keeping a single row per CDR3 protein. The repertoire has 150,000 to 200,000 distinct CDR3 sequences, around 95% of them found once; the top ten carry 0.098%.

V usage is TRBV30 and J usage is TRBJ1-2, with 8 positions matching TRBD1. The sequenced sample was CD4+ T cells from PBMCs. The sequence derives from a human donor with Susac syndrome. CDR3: CALDRVYGYTF. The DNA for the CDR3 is TGTGCCTTGGACAGGGTCTATGGCTACACCTTC. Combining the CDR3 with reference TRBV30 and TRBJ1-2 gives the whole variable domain SQTIHQWPATLVQPVGSPLSLECTVEGTSNPNLYWYRQAAGRGLQLLFYSVGIGQISSEVPQNLSASRPQDRQFILSSKKLLLSDSGFYLCALDRVYGYTFGSGTRLTVV.